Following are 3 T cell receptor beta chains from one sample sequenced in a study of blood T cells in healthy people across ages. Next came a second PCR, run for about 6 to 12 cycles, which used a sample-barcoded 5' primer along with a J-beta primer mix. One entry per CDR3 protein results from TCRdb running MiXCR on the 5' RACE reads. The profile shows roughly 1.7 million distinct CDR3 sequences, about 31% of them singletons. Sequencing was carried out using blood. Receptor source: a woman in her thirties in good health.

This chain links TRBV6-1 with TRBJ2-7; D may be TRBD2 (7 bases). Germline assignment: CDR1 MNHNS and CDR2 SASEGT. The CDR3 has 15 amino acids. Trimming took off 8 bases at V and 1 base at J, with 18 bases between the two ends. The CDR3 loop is CASARSGTLSYEQYF. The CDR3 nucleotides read TGTGCCAGCGCCAGGAGCGGGACACTGTCCTACGAGCAGTACTTC.

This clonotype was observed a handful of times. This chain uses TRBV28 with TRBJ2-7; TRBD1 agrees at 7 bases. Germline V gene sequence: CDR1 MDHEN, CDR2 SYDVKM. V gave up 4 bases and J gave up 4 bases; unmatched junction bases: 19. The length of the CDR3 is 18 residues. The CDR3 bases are TGTGCCAGCAGTTCAGCCGGAGACAGGGCAGTCCCGTCGTACGAGCAGTACTTC. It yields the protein CASSSAGDRAVPSYEQYF.

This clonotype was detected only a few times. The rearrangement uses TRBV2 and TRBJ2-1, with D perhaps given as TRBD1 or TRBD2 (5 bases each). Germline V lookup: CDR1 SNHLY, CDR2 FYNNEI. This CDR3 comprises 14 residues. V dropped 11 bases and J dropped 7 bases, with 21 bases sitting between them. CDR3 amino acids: CALRRLVGTNEQFF. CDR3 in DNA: TGTGCCCTGAGGCGTCTAGTGGGGACGAATGAGCAGTTCTTC.